These 9 T cell receptor beta chains were all obtained from the same sample, sequenced in a study of vaccination effects on CD4 cells after COVID-19. These TCRs are of unknown antigen specificity. Clones were sequenced by immunoSEQ multiplex PCR, and TCRdb holds only the in-frame ones, with some missing. The sample holds about 27,000 clones, 83% seen once. In the ViraFEST assay, antigen-specific CD4+ clonotypes were identified by expansion after peptide-pool stimulation. Scientists isolated CD4+ T cells after a roughly ten-day culture period ended. As their vaccination, participants received two doses of either BNT162b2 or mRNA-1273. Sequenced here: CD4+ T cells from PBMCs cultured with HCoV-NL63 spike peptides, sampled after COVID-19 vaccination. The receptors derive from a human donor who received a COVID-19 vaccine. Some clones in this sample may be carry-over from other donors' samples.

This sequence joins TRBV2 and TRBJ2-3; D is possibly TRBD1 or TRBD2 (5 bases each). This CDR3 is 15 amino acids long. Germline assignment: CDR1 SNHLY and CDR2 FYNNEI. V dropped 4 bases and J dropped 0 bases, with 11 bases sitting between them. The CDR3 here is CASSVWGKSTDTQYF. Written as DNA, the CDR3 is TGTGCCAGCAGTGTTTGGGGGAAAAGCACAGATACGCAGTATTTT.

CDR3: CASSEAGAGAGELFF. CDR3 in DNA: TGTGCCAGCAGTGAGGCGGGGGCCGGGGCCGGGGAGCTGTTTTTT. The J gene is TRBJ2-2, the V gene TRBV27; D might be TRBD2 (7 bases). Germline CDR1 MNHEY, CDR2 SMNVEV (reference sequence). V lost 5 bases, J lost 6 bases, and 16 bases lay in between. The CDR3 totals 15 residues.

CDR3 in DNA: TGTGCCAGCAGCCCGGCGGGGGTCCGTCGAGAGACCCAGTACTTC. Translating gives CASSPAGVRRETQYF. The chain carries TRBV5-4 and TRBJ2-5, with TRBD2 matching over 7 bases. Germline V lookup: CDR1 SGHNT, CDR2 YYREEE (reference sequence). The V and J ends lost 4 bases and 4 bases, in that order; junction bases with no gene match: 10. CDR3 length: 15 residues. Based on the CDR3 plus reference TRBV5-4 and TRBJ2-5, the full variable domain is ETGVTQSPTHLIKTRGQQVTLRCSSQSGHNTVSWYQQALGQGPQFIFQYYREEENGRGNFPPRFSGLQFPNYSSELNVNALELDDSALYLCASSPAGVRRETQYFGPGTRLLVL.

This rearrangement joins TRBV9 to TRBJ2-2; no clear D. CDR3 length equals 13 residues. With 1 base removed from V and 6 bases from J, the gap between germline ends came to 7 bases. CDR1 is SGDLS, CDR2 YYNGEE, per germline. CDR3 sequence: CASSVSSSGELFF. The DNA of the CDR3 is TGTGCCAGCAGCGTATCTTCTTCCGGGGAGCTGTTTTTT. Full variable domain (missing parts from reference TRBV9 and TRBJ2-2): DSGVTQTPKHLITATGQRVTLRCSPRSGDLSVYWYQQSLDQGLQFLIQYYNGEERAKGNILERFSAQQFPDLHSELNLSSLELGDSALYFCASSVSSSGELFFGEGSRLTVL.

V usage is TRBV10-2 and J usage is TRBJ2-2; 13 bases line up with TRBD2. The CDR3 runs 16 residues. The ends lost 6 bases at V and 4 bases at J; junction bases unmatched: 5. From germline, CDR1 is WSHSY and CDR2 SAAADI. CDR3 residues: CASRLAGGRTTGELFF. The DNA of the CDR3 is TGCGCCAGCAGACTAGCGGGGGGGCGGACCACCGGGGAGCTGTTTTTT.

The chain is built from TRBV6-5 and TRBJ2-4, with D possibly matching TRBD1 (6 bases). Trimming took off 6 bases at V and 10 bases at J, with 22 bases between the two ends. Germline V gives CDR1 MNHEY, CDR2 SVGAGI. The CDR3 has 15 residues. DNA for the CDR3: TGTGCCAGCAGCGTAGACAGGATGGACCCCACTATTCAGTACTTC. Translated, it gives CASSVDRMDPTIQYF.

This chain joins TRBV9 and TRBJ1-4; perhaps TRBD1 as D (6 bases). CDR1 SGDLS and CDR2 YYNGEE come from the germline V gene. The CDR3 has 15 residues. The V gene lost 0 bases and the J gene lost 8 bases, with 14 bases spanning the gap. CDR3 region: CASSVGGGVGEKLFF. The CDR3 DNA follows: TGTGCCAGCAGCGTAGGAGGGGGAGTTGGGGAAAAACTGTTTTTT.

The chain recombines TRBV19 with TRBJ1-3; 8 nucleotides align to TRBD1. In germline, CDR1 is LNHDA, CDR2 SQIVND (reference sequence). With V trimmed by 5 bases and J by 3 bases, 3 bases remained unmatched. The CDR3 has 14 amino acids. The CDR3 reads CASSRGQGGNTIYF. CDR3 DNA: TGTGCCAGTAGTCGCGGACAGGGTGGAAACACCATATATTTT.

This chain connects TRBV30 to TRBJ1-4; TRBD1 is a possible D gene (6 bases). V lost 1 base and J 7 bases, leaving 16 bases between the germline ends. Germline CDR1 GTSNPN, CDR2 SVGIG (reference sequence). The CDR3 sequence is 15 residues long. CDR3 DNA sequence: TGTGCCTGGAGTGGGGACACACGGCGCGGTGAAAAACTGTTTTTT. It is translated as CAWSGDTRRGEKLFF. The entire variable domain, with the rest obtained from reference TRBV30 and TRBJ1-4, is as follows: SQTIHQWPATLVQPVGSPLSLECTVEGTSNPNLYWYRQAAGRGLQLLFYSVGIGQISSEVPQNLSASRPQDRQFILSSKKLLLSDSGFYLCAWSGDTRRGEKLFFGSGTQLSVL.